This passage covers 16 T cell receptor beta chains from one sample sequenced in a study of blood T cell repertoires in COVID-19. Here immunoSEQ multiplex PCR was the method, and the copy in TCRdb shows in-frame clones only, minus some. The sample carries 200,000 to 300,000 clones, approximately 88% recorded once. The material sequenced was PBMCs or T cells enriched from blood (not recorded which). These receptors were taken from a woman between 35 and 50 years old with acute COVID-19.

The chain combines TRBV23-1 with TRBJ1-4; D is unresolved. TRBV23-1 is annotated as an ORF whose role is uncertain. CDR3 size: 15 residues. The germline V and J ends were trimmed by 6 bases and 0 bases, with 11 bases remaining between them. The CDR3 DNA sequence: TGCGCCAGCAGACTCCCGGGAGCAACTAATGAAAAACTGTTTTTT. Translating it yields CASRLPGATNEKLFF.

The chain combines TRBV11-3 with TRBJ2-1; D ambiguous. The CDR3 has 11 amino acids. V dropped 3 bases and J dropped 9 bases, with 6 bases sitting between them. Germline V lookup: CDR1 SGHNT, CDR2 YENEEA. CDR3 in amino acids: CASSFGGEQFF. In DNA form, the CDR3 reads TGTGCCAGCAGCTTCGGTGGTGAGCAGTTCTTC.

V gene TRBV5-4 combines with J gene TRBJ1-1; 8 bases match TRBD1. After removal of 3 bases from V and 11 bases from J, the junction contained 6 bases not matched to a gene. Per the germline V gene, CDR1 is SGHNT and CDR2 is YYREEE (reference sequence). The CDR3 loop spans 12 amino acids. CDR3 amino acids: CASSSLDRVAFF. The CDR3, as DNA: TGTGCCAGCAGCTCATTGGACAGGGTCGCTTTCTTT.

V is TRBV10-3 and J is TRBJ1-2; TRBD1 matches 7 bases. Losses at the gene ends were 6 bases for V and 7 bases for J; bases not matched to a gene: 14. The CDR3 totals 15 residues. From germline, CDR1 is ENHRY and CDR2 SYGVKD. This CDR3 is CAIRPRDSLGSGYTF. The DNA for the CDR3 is TGTGCCATCAGACCCCGGGACAGCCTTGGTAGTGGCTACACCTTC.

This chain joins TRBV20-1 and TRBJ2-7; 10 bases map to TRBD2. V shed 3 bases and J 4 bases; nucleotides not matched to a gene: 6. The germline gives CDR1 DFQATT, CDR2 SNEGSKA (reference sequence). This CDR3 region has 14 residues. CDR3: CSASTSGVGYEQYF. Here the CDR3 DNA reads TGCAGTGCTAGTACTAGCGGGGTGGGGTACGAGCAGTACTTC.

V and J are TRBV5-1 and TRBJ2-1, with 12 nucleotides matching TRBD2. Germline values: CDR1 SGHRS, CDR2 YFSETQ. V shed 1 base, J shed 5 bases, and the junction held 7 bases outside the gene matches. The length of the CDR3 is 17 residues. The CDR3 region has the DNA TGCGCCAGCAGCTTGATTTCTAGCGGGGGGGCGAACAATGAGCAGTTCTTC. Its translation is CASSLISSGGANNEQFF.

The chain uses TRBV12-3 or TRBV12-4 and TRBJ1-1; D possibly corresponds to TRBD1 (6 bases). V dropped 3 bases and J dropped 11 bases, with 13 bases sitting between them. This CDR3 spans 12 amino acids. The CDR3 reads CASSFRNRDAFF. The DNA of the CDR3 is TGTGCCAGCAGTTTTCGCAACAGGGACGCTTTCTTT.

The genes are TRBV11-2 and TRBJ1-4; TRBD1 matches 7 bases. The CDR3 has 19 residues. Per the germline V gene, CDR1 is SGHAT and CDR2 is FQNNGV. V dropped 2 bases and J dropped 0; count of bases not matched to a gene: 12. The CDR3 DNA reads TGTGCCAGCAGCTTATACCCCGGGACAGAACATGCAACTAATGAAAAACTGTTTTTT. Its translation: CASSLYPGTEHATNEKLFF. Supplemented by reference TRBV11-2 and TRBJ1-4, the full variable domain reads EAGVAQSPRYKIIEKRQSVAFWCNPISGHATLYWYQQILGQGPKLLIQFQNNGVVDDSQLPKDRFSAERLKGVDSTLKIQPAKLEDSAVYLCASSLYPGTEHATNEKLFFGSGTQLSVL.

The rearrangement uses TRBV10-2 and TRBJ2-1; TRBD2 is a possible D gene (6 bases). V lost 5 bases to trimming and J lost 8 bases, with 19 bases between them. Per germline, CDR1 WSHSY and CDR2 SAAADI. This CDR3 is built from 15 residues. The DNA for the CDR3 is TGCGCCAGCAGTTCCGGGACTCGGAGTTGGGATGAGCAGTTCTTC. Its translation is CASSSGTRSWDEQFF.

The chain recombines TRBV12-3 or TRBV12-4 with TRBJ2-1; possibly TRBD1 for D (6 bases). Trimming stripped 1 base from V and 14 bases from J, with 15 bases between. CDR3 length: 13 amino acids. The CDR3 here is CASSLGVVQGKFF. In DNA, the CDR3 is TGTGCCAGCAGTTTAGGGGTGGTTCAGGGGAAGTTCTTC.

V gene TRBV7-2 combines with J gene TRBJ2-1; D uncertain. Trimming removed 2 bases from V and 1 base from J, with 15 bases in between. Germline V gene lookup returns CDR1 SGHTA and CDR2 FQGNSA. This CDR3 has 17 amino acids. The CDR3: CASSLKPGSFSYNEQFF. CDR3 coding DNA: TGTGCCAGCAGCTTAAAGCCAGGATCCTTTTCCTACAATGAGCAGTTCTTC.

For the CDR3, the DNA is TGTGCCAGTTCGTCCCGGACAGGGGCCAACGAGCAGTACTTC. The encoded protein is CASSSRTGANEQYF. J is TRBJ2-7 and V is TRBV19; 9 bases fit TRBD1. V lost 8 bases to trimming and J lost 5 bases; unmatched junction nucleotides: 10. The CDR3 totals 14 residues. Germline lookup yields CDR1 LNHDA and CDR2 SQIVND (reference sequence). The full variable domain, rest sourced from reference TRBV19 and TRBJ2-7, is DGGITQSPKYLFRKEGQNVTLSCEQNLNHDAMYWYRQDPGQGLRLIYYSQIVNDFQKGDIAEGYSVSREKKESFPLTVTSAQKNPTAFYLCASSSRTGANEQYFGPGTRLTVT.

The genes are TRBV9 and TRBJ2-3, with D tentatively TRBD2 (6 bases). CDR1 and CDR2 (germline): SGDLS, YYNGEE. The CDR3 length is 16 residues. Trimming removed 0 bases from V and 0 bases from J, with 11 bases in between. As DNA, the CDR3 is TGTGCCAGCAGCGTAGGGGGCGGGGCTAGCACAGATACGCAGTATTTT. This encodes CASSVGGGASTDTQYF.

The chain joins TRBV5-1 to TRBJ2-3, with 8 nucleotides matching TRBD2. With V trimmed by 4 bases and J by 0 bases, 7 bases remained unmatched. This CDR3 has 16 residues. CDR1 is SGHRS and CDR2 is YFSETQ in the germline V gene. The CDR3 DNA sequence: TGCGCCAGCAGCCCTACAGCGGGGGCTAGCACAGATACGCAGTATTTT. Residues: CASSPTAGASTDTQYF.

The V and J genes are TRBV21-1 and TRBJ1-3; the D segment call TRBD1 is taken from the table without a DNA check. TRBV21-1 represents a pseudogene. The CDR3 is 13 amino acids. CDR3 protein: CASSKSQGHTIYF. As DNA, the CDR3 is TGTGCCAGCAGCAAGTCTCAGGGCCACACCATATATTTT.

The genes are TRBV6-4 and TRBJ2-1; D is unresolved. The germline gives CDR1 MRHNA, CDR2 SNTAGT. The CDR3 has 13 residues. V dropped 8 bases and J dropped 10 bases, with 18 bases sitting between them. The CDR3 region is CASSLNLGDEQFF. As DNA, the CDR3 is TGTGCCAGCTCCCTTAACCTAGGCGACGAGCAGTTCTTC.